Sequencing of this T cell receptor beta chain was carried out in a study of early T cells in non-severe SARS-CoV-2 infection. Study details: Bulk RNA from unsorted whole blood was sequenced; chains were unpaired. Whole-study findings and limits: Lookups in VDJdb leaned toward anti-spike CD8 responses and missed private and CD4 specificities.

TCRdb itself ran the 5' RACE reads through MiXCR, one entry per CDR3 protein. In the table there are about 55,000 distinct CDR3 sequences, around 12% of which are singletons. This CDR3 is built from 14 residues. V lost 7 bases, J lost 11 bases, and 21 bases lay in between. Looked up from germline, CDR1 is SNHLY and CDR2 is FYNNEI. In this sample, this clonotype turned up many times. Its antigen remains unidentified. The specimen was whole blood. The rearrangement joins TRBV2 to TRBJ2-1, with a tentative D call TRBD1 (5 bases). The TCR comes from an adult who was a healthcare worker with PCR-confirmed SARS-CoV-2 infection or an uninfected control (not recorded which). The CDR3 loop reads CASNLWGSPTQQFF. CDR3 bases: TGTGCCAGCAATCTTTGGGGCAGTCCTACTCAGCAGTTCTTC.